This TCR beta chain was profiled in a study of OX40 agonist ivuxolimab in advanced cancers. Across the whole study: Participants averaged approximately 60 years of age (range about 23 to 80) and were over 75% male.

The data were produced by immunoSEQ multiplex PCR, yet TCRdb's version contains in-frame clones alone and is incomplete. This sample has around 77,000 clones, with 90% to 95% found just once. Overall study results and limits: No antigen was identified for the clonally expanded peripheral T cells. Low clonal expansion, among the lowest seen, marked partial responders at 0.1-3.0 mg/kg.

The CDR3 extends over 17 amino acids. CDR1 SGHDN and CDR2 FVKESK come from the germline V gene. V lost 1 base and J 4 bases, leaving 16 bases between the germline ends. Details on this clone: Its cognate antigen is unknown.

The TCR originated in an adult with an advanced solid tumor such as melanoma, head and neck, liver or kidney cancer. The sequences come from CD4+ or CD8+ T cells sorted from blood, collected in a trial of the OX40 agonist ivuxolimab. The chain links TRBV14 to TRBJ2-2; no reliable D call. CDR3 amino acids: CASSQAGPIPPTGELFF. CDR3 bases: TGTGCCAGCAGCCAAGCCGGACCCATCCCGCCCACCGGGGAGCTGTTTTTT.